A selection of T cell receptor beta chains follows, all from one sample in a study of blood T cells in healthy people across ages. TCRdb itself ran the 5' RACE reads through MiXCR, one entry per CDR3 protein. The repertoire holds roughly 1,000,000 distinct CDR3 sequences, with under 30% as singletons. These sequences were also reported in another study, on T cells of mothers and their children.

Sequencing used blood. These receptors originate from a girl aged 2-10 years in good health. CDR3s include the opening cysteine and the closing phenylalanine or tryptophan. A D gene is named only where the DNA matches it firmly.

j_call v_call d_call cdr3_aa
TRBJ1-2 TRBV28 NA CASSLAGSLSADYGYTF
TRBJ2-1 TRBV9 NA CASSANREDEQFF
TRBJ1-5 TRBV2 NA CASTTGPNQPQHF
TRBJ2-4 TRBV20-1 NA CSAPRGYIQYF
TRBJ2-3 TRBV29-1 NA CSALLVIYLNPDTQYF
TRBJ1-5 TRBV28 TRBD1 CASSWRDSESYNQPQHF
TRBJ1-2 TRBV7-9 TRBD1 CASSLSHPTGNYGYTF
TRBJ2-1 TRBV7-2 NA CASSLGIPDSSYNEQFF
TRBJ2-7 TRBV29-1 TRBD2 CSVGQNSGRGYEQYF
TRBJ2-1 TRBV28 TRBD1 CASSFSGTGDEQFF
TRBJ1-2 TRBV6-4 TRBD1 CASMTGTEIRTF
TRBJ2-3 TRBV11-2 NA CASGAREVLDTQYF
TRBJ2-7 TRBV29-1 NA CSGLQGYEQYF
TRBJ2-4 TRBV20-1 NA CSAPAGALGNIQYF
TRBJ1-1 TRBV9 NA CACSVGTMVAEALF
TRBJ1-1 TRBV13 TRBD1 CASSKLSGGAPEAFF
TRBJ2-1 TRBV27 TRBD2 CASRRIYGGRDNEQFF
TRBJ2-7 TRBV11-2 NA CASSLLSRTHYEQYF
TRBJ1-2 TRBV4-3 NA CASSPGRGDNGYTF
TRBJ2-1 TRBV15 NA CATSRDPQESYNEQFF
TRBJ2-4 TRBV4-1 NA CASSQGLGAKNIQYF
TRBJ1-4 TRBV4-3 NA CASSQDTGAVGEKLFF
TRBJ2-7 TRBV2 NA CASSEGGLQRYEQYF
NA TRBV20-1 TRBD2 CSARDGLAGGGEQYF
TRBJ2-3 TRBV19 NA CASSIGGLRSDTQYF
TRBJ2-3 TRBV20-1 NA CSARDNVGTDTQYF
NA TRBV29-1 NA CSVEDRTRRGSSYEQYF
TRBJ2-5 TRBV21-1 NA CASSKPPEETQYF
TRBJ2-5 TRBV4-3 NA CASSQDSPFLGSETQYF
TRBJ2-7 TRBV7-9 NA CASSSSRDFSYEQYF
TRBJ2-5 TRBV12-3/TRBV12-4 TRBD1 CASSLGSRGQLF
TRBJ1-4 TRBV5-1 NA CASSLDTGAMGEKLFF
TRBJ1-5 TRBV2 NA CASKVPGWTQPQHF
TRBJ2-5 TRBV7-9 NA CASSPATGKTQYF
TRBJ2-5 TRBV6-5 TRBD1 CASSYTDRAETQYF
TRBJ2-5 TRBV29-1 TRBD2 CSVAAGGAGTQYF
TRBJ1-2 TRBV5-1 NA CASSPQEGVGYTF
TRBJ2-7 TRBV5-1 TRBD2 CASSLPGGDYEQYF
TRBJ2-2 TRBV25-1 TRBD1 CASSGWTGNTGELFF